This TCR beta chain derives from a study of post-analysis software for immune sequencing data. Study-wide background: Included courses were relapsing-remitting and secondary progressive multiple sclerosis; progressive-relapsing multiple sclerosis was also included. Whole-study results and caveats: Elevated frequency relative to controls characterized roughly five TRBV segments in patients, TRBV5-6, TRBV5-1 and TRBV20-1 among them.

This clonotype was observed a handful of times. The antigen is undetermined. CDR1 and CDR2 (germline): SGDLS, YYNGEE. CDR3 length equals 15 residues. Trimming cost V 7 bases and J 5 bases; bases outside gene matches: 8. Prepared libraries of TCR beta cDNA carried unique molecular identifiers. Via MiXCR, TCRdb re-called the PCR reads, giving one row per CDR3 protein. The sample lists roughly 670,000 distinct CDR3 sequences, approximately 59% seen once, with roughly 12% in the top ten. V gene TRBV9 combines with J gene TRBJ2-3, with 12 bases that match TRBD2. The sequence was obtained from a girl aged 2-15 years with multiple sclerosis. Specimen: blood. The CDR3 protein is CASGRLAGVIDTQYF. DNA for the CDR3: TGTGCCAGCGGGAGACTAGCGGGAGTCATAGATACGCAGTATTTT.